The entry that follows covers one T cell receptor (beta chain) sequence. What it recognizes is unknown. This entry comes from a study of shared clonotypes between healthy human individuals. The overall study: Those who served as donors were a couple of women and a few men between the ages of 18 and 49. CD4 naive and memory got three plates each, CD8 naive two, CD8 memory one. Findings of the study overall: The sharing of around 5% of naive CD4 clonotypes was seen across a handful of donors.

CD4+ cell separation produced CD45RA+ naive and CD45RA-negative memory subsets. The CDR3 consists of 16 residues. Trimming removed 1 base at V and 2 bases at J, with 13 bases between. Germline loops: CDR1 KGHSH, CDR2 LQKENI. Produced via immunoSEQ multiplex PCR; TCRdb's table is partial and in-frame only. Among about 1.5 million clones listed, over 95% were seen once. V gene TRBV18 combines with J gene TRBJ2-3; D tentatively fits TRBD1 or TRBD2 (5 bases each). The source is a man aged 25 to 40 in good health. The sequenced sample was naive CD4+ T cells sorted from blood. Indicated subset: CD45RA+ positively selected. CDR3 region: CASSPLGTPYTDTQYF. The CDR3 DNA reads TGTGCCAGCTCACCACTAGGGACCCCCTACACAGATACGCAGTATTTT.